These 19 T cell receptor beta chains were all obtained from the same sample, sequenced in a study of blood T cell repertoires in COVID-19. Profiling relied on immunoSEQ multiplex PCR, and the TCRdb table lists in-frame clones only, not all of them. The data show over 40,000 clones, 75% to 95% seen once. The sequencing sample was made of peripheral blood. The receptor set was obtained from a man between 65 and 79 years old with acute or convalescent COVID-19.

This chain joins TRBV9 and TRBJ2-7; 8 nucleotides agree with TRBD2. V lost 4 bases, J lost 2 bases, and 5 bases stayed unmatched. Germline V gene sequence: CDR1 SGDLS, CDR2 YYNGEE. This CDR3 is 14 amino acids long. In DNA, the CDR3 is TGTGCCAGCAGCCCAAGACTAGCGCCCTACGAGCAGTACTTC. Translated, it gives CASSPRLAPYEQYF. Combining the CDR3 with reference TRBV9 and TRBJ2-7 gives the whole variable domain DSGVTQTPKHLITATGQRVTLRCSPRSGDLSVYWYQQSLDQGLQFLIQYYNGEERAKGNILERFSAQQFPDLHSELNLSSLELGDSALYFCASSPRLAPYEQYFGPGTRLTVT.

V is TRBV9 and J is TRBJ2-3; TRBD2 agrees at 8 bases. V lost 0 bases, J lost 9 bases, and 15 bases stayed unmatched. The CDR3 has 17 amino acids. Germline CDR1 SGDLS, CDR2 YYNGEE. The CDR3 sequence: CASSVAGRGPGRATQYF. CDR3 coding DNA: TGTGCCAGCAGCGTAGCGGGGCGGGGGCCCGGGAGGGCCACGCAGTATTTT.

The chain is built from TRBV6-2 or TRBV6-3 and TRBJ1-1; possible D gene TRBD1, 5 bases. V lost 5 bases to trimming and J lost 4 bases, with 14 bases between them. In germline, CDR1 is MNHEY, CDR2 SVGEGT. The CDR3 runs to 14 residues. The chain's CDR3 is CASSGARVSTEAFF. In nucleotides, the CDR3 is TGTGCCAGCAGTGGGGCCAGGGTCTCCACTGAAGCTTTCTTT.

The chain combines TRBV9 with TRBJ2-3; tentatively, D is TRBD2 (5 bases). Germline V lookup: CDR1 SGDLS, CDR2 YYNGEE. This CDR3 has 13 amino acids. V gave up 2 bases and J gave up 2 bases, with 6 bases separating them. The CDR3 coding sequence is TGTGCCAGCAGCGTGGAGGTCACAGATACGCAGTATTTT. This sequence encodes CASSVEVTDTQYF.

V is TRBV6-5 and J is TRBJ1-5; D not certain. V was pared by 4 bases and J by 0 bases, with 13 bases between. This CDR3 contains 16 residues. Per the germline V gene, CDR1 is MNHEY and CDR2 is SVGAGI. CDR3 loop: CASSSRSYSSNQPQHF. CDR3 bases: TGTGCCAGCAGTTCGCGATCTTACTCTAGCAATCAGCCCCAGCATTTT.

CDR3 protein: CASSPGSSYNSPLHF. CDR3 sequence (DNA): TGTGCCAGCTCACCTGGTAGCTCCTATAATTCACCCCTCCACTTT. The V gene is TRBV18, the J gene TRBJ1-6; D remains unclear. CDR3 size: 15 residues. Germline values: CDR1 KGHSH, CDR2 LQKENI. V lost 3 bases to trimming and J lost 0 bases, with 6 bases between them.

This chain links TRBV5-1 with TRBJ1-4, with a tentative D call TRBD1 (6 bases). V was cut by 4 bases and J by 8 bases, with 15 bases left in between. Germline CDR1 and CDR2: SGHRS and YFSETQ. The CDR3 has 14 residues. This CDR3 reads CASSTQGRGEKLFF. In DNA form, the CDR3 reads TGCGCCAGCAGCACACAGGGTCGGGGCGAAAAACTGTTTTTT.

V is TRBV25-1 and J is TRBJ2-2; 8 nucleotides line up with TRBD1. Germline V gives CDR1 MGHDK, CDR2 SYGVNS. With 1 base clipped from V and 5 bases from J, the junction kept 3 bases outside the gene matches. This CDR3 has 15 residues. CDR3 sequence reads: CASSEFHRGTGELFF. The DNA for the CDR3 is TGTGCCAGCAGTGAATTCCACAGGGGGACCGGGGAGCTGTTTTTT. Full variable domain (remainder filled in from reference TRBV25-1 and TRBJ2-2): EADIYQTPRYLVIGTGKKITLECSQTMGHDKMYWYQQDPGMELHLIHYSYGVNSTEKGDLSSESTVSRIRTEHFPLTLESARPSHTSQYLCASSEFHRGTGELFFGEGSRLTVL.

Only one count was recorded for this clone. The chain couples TRBV24-1 to TRBJ2-7; 8 nucleotides line up with TRBD2. The germline V gene has CDR1 KGHDR and CDR2 SFDVKD. The CDR3 is made up of 16 amino acids. V was clipped by 12 bases and J by 0 bases; unmatched bases: 15. In DNA form, the CDR3 reads TGTGCCCCTCAGGCCGACTCTAGCGGGCTCTCCTACGAGCAGTACTTC. It is translated as CAPQADSSGLSYEQYF.

The V call is TRBV28, the J call TRBJ2-3, with 16 positions matching TRBD2. In germline, CDR1 is MDHEN, CDR2 SYDVKM. There are 18 residues in the CDR3. J lost 4 bases, V lost 8 bases, and 12 bases had no gene match. The DNA of the CDR3 is TGTGCCAGCCGACCCCGCGGGACTAGCGGGGGGGCTTCAGATACGCAGTATTTT. Its protein product is CASRPRGTSGGASDTQYF.

This clone was detected a few times. This sequence joins TRBV5-4 and TRBJ1-2; 11 bases agree with TRBD1. CDR1 is SGHNT, CDR2 YYREEE, per germline (reference sequence). The CDR3 is 15 amino acids. The trim removed 2 bases at V and 8 bases at J, leaving 8 bases unmatched. In DNA form, the CDR3 reads TGTGCCAGCAGCTTAGACGGGACAGGGGGTTTGGGCTACACCTTC. Translation gives CASSLDGTGGLGYTF.

This clone was recorded once. The chain carries TRBV19 and TRBJ2-2; 8 positions agree with TRBD1. J lost 7 bases, V lost 0 bases, and 1 base had no gene match. Germline V lookup: CDR1 LNHDA, CDR2 SQIVND (reference sequence). The CDR3 totals 14 residues. In nucleotides, the CDR3 is TGTGCCAGTAGTATAGACAGGGGGCACGGGGAGCTGTTTTTT. It encodes CASSIDRGHGELFF.

The chain recombines TRBV5-1 with TRBJ2-7; possible D gene TRBD1, 6 bases. The germline V and J ends were trimmed by 0 bases and 2 bases, with 12 bases remaining between them. The CDR3 spans 15 residues. CDR1 and CDR2 from the germline V gene are SGHRS and YFSETQ. The CDR3 nucleotides read TGCGCCAGCAGCTTGGTGTCCGGGACAACCTACGAGCAGTACTTC. Translated, it gives CASSLVSGTTYEQYF.

This clone was observed a single time. The chain uses TRBV5-4 and TRBJ1-4; D gene ambiguous. The germline V gene has CDR1 SGHNT and CDR2 YYREEE (reference sequence). V gave up 1 base and J gave up 7 bases, with 8 bases separating them. The CDR3 runs 13 residues. The CDR3 coding sequence is TGTGCCAGCAGCTTGTCAGTTTCTGAAAAACTGTTTTTT. This gives the protein CASSLSVSEKLFF.

V and J are TRBV5-1 and TRBJ1-2; a weak D match, TRBD1 (5 bases). V was trimmed by 0 bases and J by 3 bases, leaving 9 bases between them. The CDR3 sequence is 14 residues long. Per germline, CDR1 SGHRS and CDR2 YFSETQ. Here the CDR3 DNA reads TGCGCCAGCAGCTTGGGACCGGGGGACTATGGCTACACCTTC. It specifies CASSLGPGDYGYTF.

V and J are TRBV5-6 and TRBJ1-2, with 9 bases identical to TRBD1. J lost 3 bases, V lost 4 bases, and 10 bases had no gene match. The CDR3 extends over 16 amino acids. Germline V lookup: CDR1 SGHDT, CDR2 YYEEEE. CDR3 coding DNA: TGTGCCAGCAGCCCCTTAAGGACAGGGGTAGACTATGGCTACACCTTC. This sequence encodes CASSPLRTGVDYGYTF.

The genes are TRBV5-1 and TRBJ2-2; 7 bases are a match to TRBD1. The length of the CDR3 is 15 residues. V trimming: 4 bases; J trimming: 2 bases; junction bases outside the gene matches: 5. Germline V gene sequence: CDR1 SGHRS, CDR2 YFSETQ. CDR3 protein: CASSPGQINTGELFF. In DNA, the CDR3 is TGCGCCAGCAGCCCGGGACAGATTAACACCGGGGAGCTGTTTTTT.

The CDR3 protein is CASSPRAGGHVNEQFF. CDR3 in DNA: TGTGCCAGCAGCCCGCGCGCGGGGGGGCACGTCAATGAGCAGTTCTTC. The rearrangement uses TRBV7-2 and TRBJ2-1, with 9 bases that match TRBD2. The V and J ends lost 5 bases and 6 bases, in that order; junction bases with no gene match: 11. Germline CDR1 is SGHTA and CDR2 is FQGNSA. CDR3 size: 16 residues.

This clone has only one observation. This chain links TRBV23-1 with TRBJ1-1; TRBD1 matches 9 bases. TRBV23-1 is filed as an ORF, its function uncertain. J was trimmed by 8 bases and V by 10 bases; bases with no gene match: 8. The CDR3 totals 12 residues. The CDR3 loop reads CANRDRDEEAFF. The CDR3 nucleotides are TGCGCCAACCGGGACAGGGATGAAGAAGCTTTCTTT.